The next 13 T cell receptor beta chains were all read from a single sample in a study of siplizumab effects on memory and regulatory T cells. This table comes from immunoSEQ multiplex PCR, and its TCRdb copy is limited to in-frame clones, with some not included. There are about 100,000 clones in the sample; under 95% occur only once, and around 0.68% lies in the top ten. The sequencing input was Tregs sorted from blood. These receptors were obtained from a human donor in good health.

The chain links TRBV5-1 to TRBJ1-1; tentatively, D is TRBD1 (5 bases). V dropped 5 bases and J dropped 4 bases, with 18 bases sitting between them. This CDR3 has 15 amino acids. The germline V gene has CDR1 SGHRS and CDR2 YFSETQ. The CDR3 spells CASRSMGGWSTEAFF. The CDR3 DNA reads TGCGCCAGCAGATCAATGGGGGGATGGAGCACTGAAGCTTTCTTT.

This clone appeared a few times. The chain employs TRBV10-3 and TRBJ2-1; D may be TRBD2 (5 bases). There are 12 residues in the CDR3. The germline V gene has CDR1 ENHRY and CDR2 SYGVKD. V dropped 8 bases and J dropped 9 bases, with 14 bases sitting between them. The CDR3 loop is CAIGPGGFEQFF. Here the CDR3 DNA reads TGTGCCATCGGACCTGGAGGTTTTGAGCAGTTCTTC.

The chain recombines TRBV4-1 with TRBJ2-7, with a weak D call TRBD2 (6 bases). The V gene's germline CDR1 is MGHRA and CDR2 YSYEKL. This CDR3 region has 17 residues. V gave up 0 bases and J gave up 7 bases, with 22 bases separating them. CDR3 sequence (DNA): TGCGCCAGCAGCCAAGAAACGGCTAGCGCTGAGATCCGGGAGCAGTACTTC. Its translation is CASSQETASAEIREQYF.

Of note for this clone: This same CDR3 is encoded by further DNA sequences in the sample. The gene calls are TRBV6-5 and TRBJ2-2; 8 nucleotides align to TRBD2. CDR1 and CDR2 from the germline V gene are MNHEY and SVGAGI. V shed 2 bases, J shed 7 bases, and the junction held 3 bases outside the gene matches. The CDR3 runs 14 residues. In DNA, the CDR3 is TGTGCCAGCAGTTACGGGGCGGGGGGCGGGGAGCTGTTTTTT. Residues: CASSYGAGGGELFF.

The chain couples TRBV7-2 to TRBJ2-1, with no clear D. The germline CDR1 and CDR2 sequences are SGHTA and FQGNSA. There are 11 residues in the CDR3. The ends were cut back, 5 bases at V and 8 bases at J, with 7 bases in the middle. CDR3: CASSRVYEQFF. The CDR3 nucleotides are TGTGCCAGCAGCAGGGTATATGAGCAGTTCTTC.

In nucleotides, the CDR3 is TGTGCCATCAGTGAGTCTAAAGGGAGGATCAATCAGCCCCAGCATTTT. Translated, it gives CAISESKGRINQPQHF. The chain links TRBV10-3 to TRBJ1-5; D is uncertain. From germline, CDR1 is ENHRY and CDR2 SYGVKD. The V gene lost 0 bases and the J gene lost 3 bases, with 12 bases spanning the gap. This CDR3 has 16 amino acids.

This chain connects TRBV7-3 to TRBJ2-3; D not resolved. V was trimmed by 7 bases and J by 2 bases, leaving 10 bases between them. The CDR3 runs to 13 residues. Looked up from germline, CDR1 is SGHTA and CDR2 is FQGTGA. The DNA for the CDR3 is TGTGCCAGCACGCCCCCCCCCACAGATACGCAGTATTTT. It codes for CASTPPPTDTQYF.

The CDR3 loop reads CASSGPRSGYTF. In DNA, the CDR3 is TGCGCCAGCAGCGGCCCGAGAAGTGGCTACACCTTC. This chain connects TRBV5-1 to TRBJ1-2; no clear D gene. This CDR3 has 12 amino acids. V was clipped by 4 bases and J by 7 bases, with 11 bases between them. Looked up from germline, CDR1 is SGHRS and CDR2 is YFSETQ.

CDR3: CASSVAEVPRGGQFF. For the CDR3, the DNA is TGCGCCAGCAGTGTGGCGGAGGTGCCCCGAGGTGGGCAGTTCTTC. This chain joins TRBV5-1 and TRBJ2-1; perhaps TRBD2 as D (5 bases). The germline V gene encodes CDR1 SGHRS and CDR2 YFSETQ. The V and J ends lost 5 bases and 12 bases respectively, with 24 bases between them. The CDR3 loop spans 15 amino acids.

This clone counts as medium-sized. V usage is TRBV4-2 and J usage is TRBJ1-1; TRBD1 aligns across 8 bases. CDR1 is LGHNA and CDR2 is YNFKEQ in the germline V gene. J lost 0 bases, V lost 5 bases, and 5 bases had no gene match. The CDR3 runs to 15 residues. Here the CDR3 DNA reads TGTGCCAGCAGCAATGGACAGGGAGTGAACACTGAAGCTTTCTTT. Amino acid sequence: CASSNGQGVNTEAFF.

The chain couples TRBV6-6 to TRBJ1-1, with TRBD1 as a possible D gene (5 bases). This CDR3 spans 13 amino acids. V was shortened by 2 bases and J by 1 base, with 5 bases between the two germline ends. The germline gives CDR1 MNHNY, CDR2 SVGAGI (reference sequence). The CDR3, as DNA: TGTGCCAGCAGTTACGGGGGGAACACTGAAGCTTTCTTT. As protein: CASSYGGNTEAFF.

The rearrangement joins TRBV7-9 to TRBJ2-5; a weak D match, TRBD1 (6 bases). V lost 1 base, J lost 0 bases, and 9 bases lay in between. The CDR3 covers 15 residues. Germline V gene lookup returns CDR1 SEHNR and CDR2 FQNEAQ (reference sequence). The CDR3 spells CASSLGRGYQETQYF. CDR3 bases: TGTGCCAGCAGCTTAGGAAGGGGGTACCAAGAGACCCAGTACTTC.

The chain uses TRBV30 and TRBJ2-5; 14 nucleotides match TRBD2. The ends lost 2 bases at V and 5 bases at J; junction bases unmatched: 16. CDR3 length: 19 amino acids. Germline V gives CDR1 GTSNPN, CDR2 SVGIG (reference sequence). CDR3 DNA: TGTGCCTGGAGTCTGGGACTAGCGGGAGTCGCGATTAGGTTGGAGACCCAGTACTTC. This gives the protein CAWSLGLAGVAIRLETQYF.